Listed here are 18 T cell receptor beta chains from one sample, sequenced in a study of early stage breast cancer tumors (dated by TCRdb to 2016 to 2017). The protocol used for the library was the immunoSEQ multiplex PCR assay. The clones in this table, taken by TCRdb from immuneACCESS, are in-frame only. Not every clone is retained; where verified, under half of the shortfall comes from an unresolved V gene, and the cause of the rest is unknown. This sample comprises about 29,000 clones, 70% to 90% of them detected only once. About 10% of the sample lies in the top ten. Sequenced material: blood. The source of these receptors is a person aged 45 to 59 with breast cancer.

J is TRBJ1-1 and V is TRBV7-6, with D uncertain. V was trimmed by 5 bases and J by 1 base, leaving 8 bases between them. CDR1 SGHVS and CDR2 FNYEAQ come from the germline V gene. This CDR3 is 13 amino acids long. This chain's CDR3 is CASSTQENTEAFF. As DNA, the CDR3 is TGTGCCAGCAGCACTCAAGAGAACACTGAAGCTTTCTTT.

The chain is built from TRBV5-8 and TRBJ1-5; 8 bases align to TRBD1. Germline values: CDR1 SGHTS, CDR2 YDEGEE. The V gene end was trimmed by 3 bases and the J gene end by 5 bases; junction bases not matched to a gene: 7. The CDR3 runs to 15 residues. The CDR3 loop reads CASSWGDRPDQPQHF. As DNA, the CDR3 is TGTGCCAGCAGCTGGGGGGACAGGCCGGATCAGCCCCAGCATTTT.

This clone was counted a single time. This chain links TRBV7-2 with TRBJ2-3; 11 bases fit TRBD2. The CDR3 covers 16 residues. Trimming at V came to 2 bases and at J to 3 bases, leaving 4 bases not matched to a gene. CDR1 and CDR2 (germline): SGHTA, FQGNSA. CDR3: CASSLIGTSGTDTQYF. The DNA for the CDR3 is TGTGCCAGCAGCTTAATTGGGACTAGCGGAACAGATACGCAGTATTTT. The full variable domain, rest sourced from reference TRBV7-2 and TRBJ2-3, is GAGVSQSPSNKVTEKGKDVELRCDPISGHTALYWYRQSLGQGLEFLIYFQGNSAPDKSGLPSDRFSAERTGGSVSTLTIQRTQQEDSAVYLCASSLIGTSGTDTQYFGPGTRLTVL.

The rearrangement joins TRBV19 to TRBJ2-7; 9 bases agree with TRBD1. Germline V gene sequence: CDR1 LNHDA, CDR2 SQIVND (reference sequence). The CDR3 is 16 residues long. Trimming cost V 6 bases and J 4 bases; bases outside gene matches: 13. The CDR3 DNA is TGTGCCAGTAGCTTCGCAAACAGGGGGCCAAGTTACGAGCAGTACTTC. Its translation is CASSFANRGPSYEQYF.

The chain couples TRBV9 to TRBJ1-4; weak D call: TRBD1 (6 bases). CDR3 length equals 16 residues. The V gene lost 1 base and the J gene lost 8 bases, with 18 bases spanning the gap. The germline V gene encodes CDR1 SGDLS and CDR2 YYNGEE. The CDR3 DNA sequence: TGTGCCAGCAGCGTAAACCAGGGGCAAGGGGGGGAAAAACTGTTTTTT. Its translation is CASSVNQGQGGEKLFF. Variable domain in full (rest from reference TRBV9 and TRBJ1-4): DSGVTQTPKHLITATGQRVTLRCSPRSGDLSVYWYQQSLDQGLQFLIQYYNGEERAKGNILERFSAQQFPDLHSELNLSSLELGDSALYFCASSVNQGQGGEKLFFGSGTQLSVL.

The chain recombines TRBV2 with TRBJ2-1, with a possible D match to TRBD1 (5 bases). CDR3 length equals 14 residues. The germline V gene has CDR1 SNHLY and CDR2 FYNNEI. V shed 6 bases and J shed 3 bases, with 12 bases lying between them. The CDR3 is CASRPQGHYNEQFF. The CDR3 DNA follows: TGTGCCAGCAGACCTCAGGGCCACTACAATGAGCAGTTCTTC.

The V and J genes are TRBV19 and TRBJ1-3; weak D call: TRBD1 (5 bases). V gave up 5 bases and J gave up 4 bases, with 12 bases separating them. Germline V gene data show CDR1 as LNHDA and CDR2 as SQIVND (reference sequence). The CDR3 contains 14 residues. CDR3 DNA sequence: TGTGCCAGTAGTGCCCGGGGGGGAGGAAACACCATATATTTT. Its translation: CASSARGGGNTIYF. The whole variable domain, remainder taken from reference TRBV19 and TRBJ1-3, is DGGITQSPKYLFRKEGQNVTLSCEQNLNHDAMYWYRQDPGQGLRLIYYSQIVNDFQKGDIAEGYSVSREKKESFPLTVTSAQKNPTAFYLCASSARGGGNTIYFGEGSWLTVV.

This clone occurred once. The chain has TRBV5-4 and TRBJ2-5; TRBD2 is a possible D gene (6 bases). Per germline, CDR1 SGHNT and CDR2 YYREEE (reference sequence). The CDR3 sequence is 15 residues long. Trimming shortened V by 7 bases and J by 3 bases, and 19 bases separated the two germline ends. CDR3 loop: CASSHWGGRKETQYF. The CDR3 DNA reads as TGTGCCAGCTCTCACTGGGGAGGAAGAAAAGAGACCCAGTACTTC.

This clone has just one count. The chain carries TRBV6-8 and TRBJ2-3, with 13 bases matching TRBD2. Trimming at V came to 6 bases and at J to 0 bases, leaving 9 bases not matched to a gene. The CDR3 totals 18 residues. CDR1 MNHGY and CDR2 SAAAGT come from the germline V gene. The CDR3 here is CASRTQGTSGASTDTQYF. CDR3 nucleotide sequence: TGTGCCAGCAGAACCCAGGGGACTAGCGGGGCTAGCACAGATACGCAGTATTTT.

This clone was detected only a few times. The rearrangement joins TRBV6-1 to TRBJ1-6; D might be TRBD1 (5 bases). The CDR3 totals 14 residues. Trimming removed 11 bases from V and 0 bases from J, with 11 bases in between. Germline CDR1 MNHNS, CDR2 SASEGT. The DNA for the CDR3 is TGTGCCGGACAACAGAACTCCTATAATTCACCCCTCCACTTT. It yields the protein CAGQQNSYNSPLHF.

The gene calls are TRBV19 and TRBJ1-2; TRBD1 matches at 7 bases. V lost 6 bases and J lost 2; bases outside the gene matches: 6. The CDR3 has 14 amino acids. Germline V gives CDR1 LNHDA, CDR2 SQIVND (reference sequence). The CDR3 sequence is CASRDRRRNYGYTF. In nucleotides, the CDR3 is TGTGCCAGTAGGGACAGGCGAAGAAACTATGGCTACACCTTC.

This chain connects TRBV7-2 to TRBJ2-7, with unresolved D. Trimming shortened V by 5 bases and J by 3 bases, and 17 bases separated the two germline ends. Germline CDR1 and CDR2: SGHTA and FQGNSA. This CDR3 has 15 residues. The CDR3 region is CASSPRDLLGYEQYF. The DNA of the CDR3 is TGTGCCAGCAGCCCCAGAGATCTACTGGGCTACGAGCAGTACTTC.

This chain joins TRBV7-6 and TRBJ2-3; 11 nucleotides match TRBD2. V shed 3 bases, J shed 4 bases, and the junction held 3 bases outside the gene matches. This CDR3 is 15 amino acids long. The V gene's germline CDR1 is SGHVS and CDR2 FNYEAQ. The CDR3 region is CASSLLSGGADTQYF. The CDR3 DNA reads as TGTGCCAGCAGCTTGCTTAGCGGGGGGGCAGATACGCAGTATTTT.

V gene TRBV5-5 combines with J gene TRBJ2-7; D possibly uses TRBD1 or TRBD2 (5 bases each). The CDR3 length is 15 residues. The ends were cut back, 4 bases at V and 2 bases at J, with 16 bases in the middle. Per germline, CDR1 SGHKS and CDR2 YYEKEE (reference sequence). CDR3 DNA: TGTGCCAGCAGCATAGGGACGGGAACTACCTACGAGCAGTACTTC. The encoded protein is CASSIGTGTTYEQYF.

The chain carries TRBV27 and TRBJ2-5; 9 bases fit TRBD1. V trimming: 9 bases; J trimming: 5 bases; junction bases outside the gene matches: 13. CDR1 and CDR2 from the germline V gene are MNHEY and SMNVEV (reference sequence). The CDR3 covers 15 residues. This CDR3 is CASTKTTGGIETQYF. The DNA for the CDR3 is TGTGCCAGTACAAAGACAACAGGGGGCATCGAGACCCAGTACTTC.

The chain couples TRBV21-1 to TRBJ2-7; the table calls TRBD1, which could not be checked here. TRBV21-1 is an annotated pseudogene. This CDR3 has 14 amino acids. CDR3 sequence (DNA): TGTGCCAGCAGCAATGTATGGGCCTACGTGGAGCAGTACTTC. Translating it yields CASSNVWAYVEQYF.

For the CDR3, the DNA is TGTGCCAGCAGTGACCAGGGGAGGGATACGCAGTATTTT. Translating it yields CASSDQGRDTQYF. The chain couples TRBV6-6 to TRBJ2-3; D possibly matches TRBD1 or TRBD2 (6 bases each). CDR1 is MNHNY, CDR2 SVGAGI, per germline (reference sequence). CDR3 size: 13 residues. Between the trimmed V and J ends, which lost 5 bases and 6 bases, there was a span of 12 bases.

The chain combines TRBV5-4 with TRBJ1-1, with 10 bases identical to TRBD1. Trimming cost V 0 bases and J 5 bases; bases outside gene matches: 4. Germline V lookup: CDR1 SGHNT, CDR2 YYREEE (reference sequence). The CDR3 spans 15 residues. The DNA of the CDR3 is TGTGCCAGCAGCTTGGGTGGGACAGGGGTGACTGAAGCTTTCTTT. It codes for CASSLGGTGVTEAFF.